The 5 T cell receptor beta chains below were found in one sample sequenced in a study of T-cell memory formation after mild COVID-19. MiXCR was run by TCRdb on the 5' RACE reads, yielding one entry per CDR3 protein. Here the sample spans approximately 210,000 distinct CDR3 sequences, about 10% being singletons. The sample taken for sequencing was PBMCs or a T cell subset sorted from them (not recorded which). Receptors were obtained from a man aged 18 to 35 who had mild COVID-19 (a few samples of this study predate the infection). Cell type and time point are not known.

This clonotype was detected only a few times. The chain has TRBV7-2 and TRBJ1-1; TRBD1 is a possible D gene (6 bases). Trimming cost V 2 bases and J 4 bases, with 11 bases left between them. CDR3 length equals 14 residues. Germline V gene sequence: CDR1 SGHTA, CDR2 FQGNSA. The CDR3 DNA reads TGTGCCAGCAGCTTACTACAGGGTGGCACTGAAGCTTTCTTT. Its translation is CASSLLQGGTEAFF.

The rearrangement joins TRBV12-3 or TRBV12-4 to TRBJ2-4; 7 bases are shared with TRBD2. Trimming removed 2 bases from V and 4 bases from J; junction bases left unmatched: 2. CDR3 length equals 14 residues. The chain's CDR3 is CASSLRGVKNIQYF. The CDR3 DNA is TGTGCCAGCAGTTTACGGGGGGTTAAAAACATTCAGTACTTC.

The genes are TRBV19 and TRBJ1-2, with D uncertain. The CDR3 covers 12 residues. The germline V gene has CDR1 LNHDA and CDR2 SQIVND (reference sequence). The CDR3 loop is CAVTAKNYGYTF. CDR3 nucleotide sequence: TGTGCTGTGACTGCAAAAAACTATGGCTACACCTTC.

This sequence joins TRBV4-1 and TRBJ2-7, with D uncertain. With 0 bases removed from V and 6 bases from J, the gap between germline ends came to 9 bases. The V gene's germline CDR1 is MGHRA and CDR2 YSYEKL. This CDR3 region has 13 residues. The CDR3 spells CASSQDRSSEQYF. CDR3 in DNA: TGCGCCAGCAGCCAAGATAGGAGTTCCGAGCAGTACTTC.

This clonotype was detected a few times. The chain links TRBV2 to TRBJ1-2; D remains unclear. V was shortened by 1 base and J by 4 bases, with 7 bases between the two germline ends. Germline values: CDR1 SNHLY, CDR2 FYNNEI. There are 13 residues in the CDR3. The CDR3 protein is CASSEDSGYGYTF. CDR3 coding DNA: TGTGCCAGCAGTGAAGACTCGGGCTATGGCTACACCTTC.